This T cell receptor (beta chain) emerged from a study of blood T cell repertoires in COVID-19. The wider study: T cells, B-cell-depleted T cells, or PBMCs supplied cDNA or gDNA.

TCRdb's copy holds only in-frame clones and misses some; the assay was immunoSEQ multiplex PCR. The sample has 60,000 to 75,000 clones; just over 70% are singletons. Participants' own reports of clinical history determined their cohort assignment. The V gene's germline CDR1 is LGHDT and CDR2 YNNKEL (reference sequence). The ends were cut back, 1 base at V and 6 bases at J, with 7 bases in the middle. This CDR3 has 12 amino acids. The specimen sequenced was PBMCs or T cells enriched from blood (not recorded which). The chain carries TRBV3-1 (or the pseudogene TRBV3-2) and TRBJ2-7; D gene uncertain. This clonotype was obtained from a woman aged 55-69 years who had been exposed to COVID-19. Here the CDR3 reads CASSQGALEQYF. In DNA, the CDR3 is TGTGCCAGCAGCCAAGGAGCGCTCGAGCAGTACTTC.